Each of the 13 T cell receptor beta chains below was sequenced from the same sample in a study of cytomegalovirus exposure and HLA in healthy donors. Primers included in the PCR were 60 Vbeta and 13 Jbeta primers. Libraries were prepared by immunoSEQ multiplex PCR; TCRdb keeps only in-frame clonotypes and omits some of them. Of more than 150,000 clones listed, about three quarters were seen once; the top ten hold over 2.5%. The sample taken for sequencing was PBMCs. The origin of the receptors is a woman aged 45-60 years in good health and CMV-seropositive.

The rearrangement joins TRBV29-1 to TRBJ1-3, with 7 positions matching TRBD1. Germline V gene sequence: CDR1 SQVTM, CDR2 ANQGSEA. The CDR3 runs 14 residues. V lost 7 bases, J lost 0 bases, and 6 bases stayed unmatched. CDR3 nucleotides: TGCAGCGCCAATACAGGGGCCTCTGGAAACACCATATATTTT. Amino acids: CSANTGASGNTIYF.

This clone was detected once. This sequence joins TRBV4-3 and TRBJ2-3; possible D gene TRBD2, 6 bases. The CDR3 runs 13 residues. The V gene's germline CDR1 is LGHNA and CDR2 YSLEER. V gave up 6 bases and J gave up 5 bases, with 12 bases separating them. The CDR3 spells CASSRAEGDTQYF. CDR3 sequence (DNA): TGCGCCAGCAGTCGCGCGGAGGGAGATACGCAGTATTTT.

This sequence joins TRBV5-1 and TRBJ2-5, with 7 bases matching TRBD1. The CDR3 sequence is 14 residues long. Germline CDR1 SGHRS, CDR2 YFSETQ. The V segment lost 4 bases and the J segment 2 bases; nucleotides outside the gene matches: 5. CDR3: CASSPGQLQETQYF. The CDR3 coding sequence is TGCGCCAGCAGCCCGGGACAGCTACAAGAGACCCAGTACTTC.

The chain uses TRBV9 and TRBJ2-1; 8 bases line up with TRBD2. Germline loops: CDR1 SGDLS, CDR2 YYNGEE. The CDR3 has 15 amino acids. Trimming removed 0 bases from V and 10 bases from J; junction bases left unmatched: 9. As DNA, the CDR3 is TGTGCCAGCAGCGTAGGGAGCGGGGGACTAAGAGAGCAGTTCTTC. It translates to CASSVGSGGLREQFF.

About this clone: At one end the junction does not follow the germline gene, possibly because of a read error. The J gene is TRBJ2-5, the V gene TRBV9; D perhaps matches TRBD2 (5 bases). The CDR3 covers 13 residues. Germline V lookup: CDR1 SGDLS, CDR2 YYNGEE. The CDR3 protein is CASSVAGSETRYF. The DNA for the CDR3 is TGTGCCAGCAGCGTAGCGGGGAGTGAGACCCGGTACTTC.

The J gene is TRBJ2-6, the V gene TRBV30; D not certain. CDR1 GTSNPN and CDR2 SVGIG come from the germline V gene (reference sequence). The CDR3 is 13 residues long. V was cut by 3 bases and J by 1 base, with 4 bases left in between. CDR3 loop: CAWRESGANVLTF. The CDR3 DNA sequence: TGTGCCTGGAGGGAGTCTGGGGCCAACGTCCTGACTTTC. The whole variable domain, remainder taken from reference TRBV30 and TRBJ2-6, is SQTIHQWPATLVQPVGSPLSLECTVEGTSNPNLYWYRQAAGRGLQLLFYSVGIGQISSEVPQNLSASRPQDRQFILSSKKLLLSDSGFYLCAWRESGANVLTFGAGSRLTVL.

This clone was seen more than once but under ten times. The chain carries TRBV29-1 and TRBJ2-4, with D unclear. V dropped 3 bases and J dropped 0 bases, with 6 bases sitting between them. The CDR3 is 13 amino acids. Germline-derived CDR1 and CDR2 are SQVTM and ANQGSEA. In nucleotides, the CDR3 is TGCAGCGTTGAGTATCTAGCCAAAAACATTCAGTACTTC. Its protein product is CSVEYLAKNIQYF.

The J gene is TRBJ1-2, the V gene TRBV23-1, with 10 positions matching TRBD1. TRBV23-1 qualifies as an ORF whose function is uncertain. V shed 0 bases and J 6 bases; nucleotides not matched to a gene: 1. This CDR3 is built from 14 residues. This CDR3 reads CASSQSGTGDGYTF. For the CDR3, the DNA is TGCGCCAGCAGTCAATCTGGGACAGGGGATGGCTACACCTTC.

V is TRBV7-2 and J is TRBJ2-1; perhaps TRBD2 as D (6 bases). The germline V and J ends were trimmed by 3 bases and 2 bases, with 11 bases remaining between them. Germline lookup yields CDR1 SGHTA and CDR2 FQGNSA. CDR3 length: 15 residues. The CDR3 DNA is TGTGCCAGCAGCTTCGGCTGGGGGGCCTACAATGAGCAGTTCTTC. The encoded protein is CASSFGWGAYNEQFF. The full variable domain, completed using reference TRBV7-2 and TRBJ2-1, is GAGVSQSPSNKVTEKGKDVELRCDPISGHTALYWYRQSLGQGLEFLIYFQGNSAPDKSGLPSDRFSAERTGGSVSTLTIQRTQQEDSAVYLCASSFGWGAYNEQFFGPGTRLTVL.

Comments on this clone: The sample holds other DNA sequences that translate to the same CDR3. The rearrangement uses TRBV18 and TRBJ1-1; TRBD1 might be the D (5 bases). From germline, CDR1 is KGHSH and CDR2 LQKENI. CDR3 length: 13 residues. V shed 4 bases and J shed 1 base, with 7 bases lying between them. The DNA of the CDR3 is TGTGCCAGCTCACTTCAGGGGAACACTGAAGCTTTCTTT. This gives the protein CASSLQGNTEAFF.

This clone was found once. The chain is built from TRBV19 and TRBJ2-5; 9 nucleotides match TRBD2. The CDR3 runs to 15 residues. Germline loops: CDR1 LNHDA, CDR2 SQIVND (reference sequence). V dropped 5 bases and J dropped 4; count of bases not matched to a gene: 8. The CDR3 here is CASSPDSGSGETQYF. CDR3 in DNA: TGTGCCAGTAGTCCGGATAGCGGGAGTGGAGAGACCCAGTACTTC.

V is TRBV7-9 and J is TRBJ1-5; 8 bases align to TRBD1. The ends lost 5 bases at V and 5 bases at J; junction bases unmatched: 8. This CDR3 spans 15 amino acids. Germline CDR1 reads SEHNR; CDR2 reads FQNEAQ (reference sequence). The CDR3 loop reads CASSPVGTGDQPQHF. As DNA, the CDR3 is TGTGCCAGCAGCCCGGTGGGGACAGGAGATCAGCCCCAGCATTTT.

The chain is built from TRBV7-3 and TRBJ2-5; D is unclear. V shed 1 base and J shed 4 bases, with 7 bases lying between them. CDR3 length: 13 amino acids. Germline V CDR1 and CDR2: SGHTA, FQGTGA. The CDR3 sequence: CASSLMHGETQYF. In nucleotides, the CDR3 is TGTGCCAGCAGCTTAATGCACGGAGAGACCCAGTACTTC.